Listed below are T cell receptor beta chains from one sample, sequenced in a study of T cells in Graves' hyperthyroidism and ophthalmopathy. TCRdb recomputed calls from the multiplex PCR reads with MiXCR, one row per CDR3 protein. The profile shows 700,000 to 950,000 distinct CDR3 sequences, around a third of them singletons. The sequenced sample consisted of blood. The receptors here all came from a woman between 35 and 50 years old with Graves' hyperthyroidism. CDR3s include the opening cysteine and the closing phenylalanine or tryptophan. A D gene is named only where the DNA matches it firmly. Part of the rows lack a size; the others show once, few, many or a class for expanded clones.

TRBJ2-5	.	TRBV2	TRBD2	TGTGCCAGCAGCCGACTAGCGGCTAGCCAAGAGACCCAGTACTTC	CASSRLAASQETQYF
TRBJ1-5	few	TRBV6-1	.	TGTGCCAGCAGCGACGGGGGGGCCCAGCCCCAGCATTTT	CASSDGGAQPQHF
TRBJ1-1	many	TRBV7-2	.	TGTGCCAGCAGGCTCTATGACAGGAACACTGAAGCTTTCTTT	CASRLYDRNTEAFF
TRBJ1-5	many	TRBV6-5	.	TGTGCCAGCAGGCCCGATCCAAATCAGCCCCAGCATTTT	CASRPDPNQPQHF
TRBJ2-6	.	TRBV7-9	TRBD1	TGTGCCAGCAGCCACCGGGACAGGGTTTCTGGGGCCAACGTCCTGACTTTC	CASSHRDRVSGANVLTF
TRBJ1-2	few	TRBV7-9	TRBD1	TGTGCCAGCAGCTCCCGGGACAGAACTAACTATGGCTACACCTTC	CASSSRDRTNYGYTF
TRBJ2-5	.	TRBV5-1	.	TGCGCCAGCAGCCAAGAAGGGGCCCGGGGATGGAGCTACCAAGAGACCCAGTACTTC	CASSQEGARGWSYQETQYF
TRBJ1-5	.	TRBV6-5	.	TGTGCCAGCAGTTACGGGGACCAGCATTTT	CASSYGDQHF
TRBJ2-7	many	TRBV29-1	TRBD2	TGCAGCGTTGAGCGAATTAGCGGGAACTACGAGCAGTACTTC	CSVERISGNYEQYF
TRBJ1-1	few	TRBV19	.	TGTGCCAGTAGACACTTCATGCAGGCTTTGAACACTGAAGCTTTCTTT	CASRHFMQALNTEAFF
TRBJ1-6	many	TRBV19	.	TGTGCCAGTAGTATAGTCGGGGGGTCCTATAATTCACCCCTCCACTTT	CASSIVGGSYNSPLHF
TRBJ1-1	.	TRBV6-1	.	TGTGCCAGCAAGGGACCCCGGAGTAAAGCTGAAGCTTTCTTT	CASKGPRSKAEAFF
TRBJ1-1	.	TRBV4-3	.	TGCGCCAGCAGCCAAGATTCGCGGGGGAACAATGAAGCTTTCTTT	CASSQDSRGNNEAFF
TRBJ2-7	many	TRBV5-1	.	TGCGCCAGCAGCTTGGGTGTCAAAGCAACCTACGAGCAGTACTTC	CASSLGVKATYEQYF
TRBJ2-2	.	TRBV19	.	TGTGCCAGTAGTATGGCAGGGGCGGACACCGGGGAGCTGTTTTTT	CASSMAGADTGELFF
TRBJ2-3	.	TRBV10-1	TRBD2	TGCGCCAGCAGTGAGGCGGGCCTAGCGGGAAATCTTGATACGCAGTATTTT	CASSEAGLAGNLDTQYF
TRBJ2-5	few	TRBV12-3/TRBV12-4	.	TGTGCCAGCAGTCTTGGGGTCCCAGGGCAAGAGACCCAGTACTTC	CASSLGVPGQETQYF
TRBJ1-2	few	TRBV27	.	TGTGCCAGCAGTTTATCTATCTCAGGGGTTGGCTACACCTTC	CASSLSISGVGYTF
TRBJ2-3	.	TRBV15	.	TGTGCCACCAGCATATTTACTAGTCCGGGAGATACGCAGTATTTT	CATSIFTSPGDTQYF
TRBJ1-2	.	TRBV29-1	TRBD1	TGCAGCGTTGAAGATTGGGGACAGCCCTGGGGTGGCTACACCTTC	CSVEDWGQPWGGYTF
TRBJ1-1	few	TRBV12-5	.	TGTGCTAGTGGTCCAAAGCCGCCAGGGGCGCGGACTGAAGCTTTCTTT	CASGPKPPGARTEAFF
TRBJ1-4	.	TRBV6-1	TRBD1	TGTGCCAGCTACCCGGGACAGGTTGGGGAATCAAATGAAAAACTGTTTTTT	CASYPGQVGESNEKLFF
TRBJ1-3	many	TRBV29-1	.	TGCAGCGTTATCCATCGGAATTCTGGAAACACCATATATTTT	CSVIHRNSGNTIYF
TRBJ1-1	.	TRBV5-1	TRBD1	TGCGCCAGCAGCCAACAGGGGAGGGTTGAAGCTTTCTTT	CASSQQGRVEAFF
TRBJ2-2	.	TRBV7-3	.	TGTGCCAGCAGCTTCGAACCCCTAGGTTCAGCAGGGAACACCGGGGAGCTGTTTTTT	CASSFEPLGSAGNTGELFF
TRBJ1-3	.	TRBV7-2	TRBD1	TGTGCCAGCAGCCCCTCGGGACAGGGGAGGGGGGCCAATGGAAACACCATATATTTT	CASSPSGQGRGANGNTIYF
TRBJ1-4	.	TRBV9	TRBD1	TGTGCCAGCAGCGCTACAGGGGGGGTATCTGAAAAACTGTTTTTT	CASSATGGVSEKLFF
TRBJ2-7	.	TRBV10-2	.	TGCGCCAGCAGCCAGAGGGGCAGCCCCTACGAGCAGTACTTC	CASSQRGSPYEQYF
TRBJ2-7	many	TRBV12-3/TRBV12-4	TRBD1	TGTGCCAGCAGTTGGACAGGGATCTCCTACGAGCAGTACTTC	CASSWTGISYEQYF
TRBJ1-6	many	TRBV18	TRBD1	TGTGCCAGCTCACCACCGGGACAGAATTCACCCCTCCACTTT	CASSPPGQNSPLHF
TRBJ1-6	.	TRBV5-1	.	TGTGCCAGCAGCCTTTTCCCGGGCTCCTATAATCCACCCCTCCACTTT	CASSLFPGSYNPPLHF
TRBJ2-1	.	TRBV7-7	.	TGTGCTAGCAGCTCTCCGAGGATCAATGAGCAGTTCTTC	CASSSPRINEQFF
TRBJ1-2	many	TRBV6-5	.	TGTGCCAGCAGTCCGGCCAGGATCTCGTGGACCTTC	CASSPARISWTF
TRBJ1-5	.	TRBV12-3/TRBV12-4	.	TGTGCCAGCACAGGGTGGTATCAGCCCCAGCATTTT	CASTGWYQPQHF
TRBJ1-1	few	TRBV19	.	TGTGCCAGTACGGAAGGCGACGAACGGTCTGAAGCTTTCTTT	CASTEGDERSEAFF
TRBJ2-5	many	TRBV20-1	.	TGCAGTGCTATCCCTTCTGAGACCCAGTACTTC	CSAIPSETQYF
TRBJ1-5	.	TRBV10-3	TRBD1	TGTGCCAGCAGTTTCCAGGGGGCGCTGGAACAGCCCCAGCATTTT	CASSFQGALEQPQHF
TRBJ1-2	.	TRBV10-3	.	TGTGCCATCAGTTACACGGGCGGGGGAGGCTACACCTTC	CAISYTGGGGYTF
TRBJ2-2	few	TRBV6-2/TRBV6-3	.	TGTGCCAGCAGTTACATTGGAGGCGGGGAGCTGTTTTTT	CASSYIGGGELFF
TRBJ2-5	many	TRBV24-1	TRBD1	TGTGCCACCAGTATTTCCCGGACAGGGGAAGAGACCCAGTACTTC	CATSISRTGEETQYF
TRBJ2-7	many	TRBV7-2	.	TGTGCCAGCAGTCCACTGTCGCGGGCCAACCCGTACGAGCAGTACTTC	CASSPLSRANPYEQYF
TRBJ2-2	.	TRBV5-1	.	.	CASSFGTGNTGELSF
TRBJ2-2	.	TRBV5-1	.	TGTGCCAGCAGCTCCGACTTAACCGGGGAGCTGTTTTTT	CASSSDLTGELFF
TRBJ1-1	many	TRBV20-1	.	TGCAGTGCTAGAGGCCAGGCGAACACTGAAGCTTTCTTT	CSARGQANTEAFF
TRBJ2-6	.	TRBV7-2	.	TGTGCCAGCAGCCGGGGAACCAACGTCCTGACTTTC	CASSRGTNVLTF
TRBJ1-2	many	TRBV20-1	TRBD1	TGCAGTGCTAGTCACGACAGGGCTAGTGGCTACACCTTC	CSASHDRASGYTF
TRBJ1-3	few	TRBV12-3/TRBV12-4	.	TGTGCCAGCACCACCGCGTTTAAGATCGGGCGGACTGGAAACACCATATATTTT	CASTTAFKIGRTGNTIYF
TRBJ1-1	.	TRBV10-2	.	TGCGCCAGCAGCCAAGTTTCAGGGGCCAGTGAAGCTTTCTTT	CASSQVSGASEAFF
TRBJ2-2	many	TRBV7-8	.	TGTGCCAGCAGCTTCAGCTGGGGTTTACGTGCTCACGGGGAGCTGTTTTTT	CASSFSWGLRAHGELFF
TRBJ2-5	few	TRBV6-5	TRBD2	TGTGCCAGCACCGGACTAGCGGGAGGGTTCCAAGAGACCCAGTACTTC	CASTGLAGGFQETQYF
TRBJ1-1	.	TRBV12-3/TRBV12-4	.	TGTGCCAGCAGCCAAGACAGGAAACTTGAAGCTTTCTTT	CASSQDRKLEAFF
TRBJ2-7	many	TRBV24-1	.	TGTGCCACCAGTGACACCCCCTCTTACGAGCAGTACTTC	CATSDTPSYEQYF
TRBJ2-7	many	TRBV5-6	.	TGTGCCAGCAGCTTCCCAGGGCCGCTCTACGAGCAGTACTTC	CASSFPGPLYEQYF
TRBJ1-1	.	TRBV7-2	.	TGTGCCAGCAGCTTAGCGGACTTTTGGGGGCTCGGCGGAGCTTTCTTT	CASSLADFWGLGGAFF
TRBJ1-6	once	TRBV9	TRBD1	TGTGCCAGCAGCGTTGGGACAGGGAAATCACCCCTCCACTTT	CASSVGTGKSPLHF
TRBJ2-7	many	TRBV20-1	TRBD2	TGCAGTGCTGGAAGACCACTAGCGACCGACGAGCAGTACTTC	CSAGRPLATDEQYF
TRBJ1-4	.	TRBV12-3/TRBV12-4	.	TGTGCCAGCAGCTACGGGGGGCTAGGTGAAAAACTGTTTTTT	CASSYGGLGEKLFF
TRBJ2-2	.	TRBV24-1	.	TGTGCCACCAGTGACCCCGGGACAGGGGAGCTGTTTTTT	CATSDPGTGELFF
TRBJ2-6	.	TRBV11-1	.	TGTGCCAGCAGCGTTGATACAGGACTCTCTGGGGCCAACGTCCTGACTTTC	CASSVDTGLSGANVLTF
TRBJ2-6	.	TRBV10-3	TRBD1	TGTGCCATCAGTAGTATGCCGGGACAGGGTGCATCTGGGGCCAACGTCCTGACTTTC	CAISSMPGQGASGANVLTF